The 27 T cell receptor beta chains reported below all come from one sample, sequenced in a study of circulating CD8 cells and anti-PD-1 response in melanoma. From live CD3+CD8+TCRalphabeta+ cells, four PD-1 and/or TIGIT subsets were sorted. TCR libraries were prepared from roughly 14 ng of total RNA with the QIAseq Immune Repertoire TCR panel. TCRdb ran MiXCR on the reads and lists one entry per CDR3 protein. The table includes just under 850 distinct CDR3 sequences, over 10% detected once. The sample was CD8+ T cells from PBMCs, taken at baseline or after one month of anti-PD-1 therapy (not recorded which). The origin of the receptors is a human donor with melanoma.

The chain recombines TRBV27 with TRBJ2-7; D is unresolved. The CDR3 runs 11 residues. Trimming removed 7 bases at V and 6 bases at J, with 10 bases between. The germline V gene has CDR1 MNHEY and CDR2 SMNVEV (reference sequence). CDR3 bases: TGTGCCAGCATCTCTCAAAGCGAGCAGTACTTC. It encodes CASISQSEQYF.

Points on this clonotype: A much larger clone lies one base from this, so it may be a read error. V is TRBV16 and J is TRBJ1-1; D uncertain. The V end was cut by 4 bases, the J end by 0 bases, with 15 bases between. The CDR3 loop spans 16 amino acids. The germline gives CDR1 KGHSY, CDR2 FQNENV. DNA for the CDR3: TGTGCCAGCAGCCGATCTTATCACACCGTGAACACTGAAGCTTTCTTT. It specifies CASSRSYHTVNTEAFF.

This clonotype is medium-sized by share. A read error may account for a junction end that differs from germline. The chain couples TRBV7-9 to TRBJ2-1, with D hard to call. The CDR3 covers 12 residues. In germline, CDR1 is SEHNR, CDR2 FQNEAQ (reference sequence). The CDR3 nucleotides are TGTGCCAGCAGCTTCTCCAACAATGAGCAGTTCTTC. The encoded protein is CASSFSNNEQFF.

This clonotype is medium-sized. The gene calls are TRBV7-2 and TRBJ2-5, with D unclear. This CDR3 contains 15 residues. Trimming pared 0 bases from V and 2 bases from J, leaving 10 bases between. Germline V gene data show CDR1 as SGHTA and CDR2 as FQGNSA. CDR3 nucleotides: TGTGCCAGCAGCTTAGCGCTAGACGGGCAAGAGACCCAGTACTTC. Its translation is CASSLALDGQETQYF.

This clonotype is labeled as medium-sized. The chain employs TRBV9 and TRBJ2-3; perhaps TRBD2 as D (6 bases). V was pared by 3 bases and J by 5 bases, with 25 bases between. The length of the CDR3 is 18 residues. The germline V gene has CDR1 SGDLS and CDR2 YYNGEE. The CDR3 sequence: CASSGAPPLAPSKDTQYF. CDR3 in DNA: TGTGCCAGCAGCGGAGCCCCCCCCCTAGCGCCCTCGAAAGATACGCAGTATTTT.

Relative to its sample, this clonotype is medium-sized (0.01 to 0.1%). The chain carries TRBV19 and TRBJ2-1; 7 positions agree with TRBD2. After removal of 4 bases from V and 9 bases from J, the junction contained 9 bases not matched to a gene. The germline V gene encodes CDR1 LNHDA and CDR2 SQIVND (reference sequence). The CDR3 loop spans 14 amino acids. The CDR3 DNA reads TGTGCCAGTAGTAGCAGCGGGGTTATGGGTGAGCAGTTCTTC. It codes for CASSSSGVMGEQFF.

By share of the sample, this clonotype is large (0.1 to 1%). Since a much larger clone is just one base distant, this may be a read error. V and J are TRBV21-1 and TRBJ2-7; the table's D call TRBD2 went unverified against the DNA. TRBV21-1 counts as a pseudogene. This CDR3 is 18 amino acids long. CDR3 DNA: TGTGCCAGCAGCACAGCGGCTAGCGGGGGGGGCTCCTCCTACGAGCAGTACTTC. It specifies CASSTAASGGGSSYEQYF.

On this clonotype itself: A much more abundant neighbour one base away suggests this may be a read error. This chain joins TRBV2 and TRBJ1-4; D not certain. Per the germline V gene, CDR1 is SNHLY and CDR2 is FYNNEI. This CDR3 contains 15 residues. Trimming pared 7 bases from V and 4 bases from J, leaving 16 bases between. The CDR3 reads CASNRRRGGNEKLFF. CDR3 bases: TGTGCCAGCAATCGACGACGGGGAGGTAATGAAAAACTGTTTTTT. Full variable domain (missing parts from reference TRBV2 and TRBJ1-4): EPEVTQTPSHQVTQMGQEVILRCVPISNHLYFYWYRQILGQKVEFLVSFYNNEISEKSEIFDDQFSVERPDGSNFTLKIRSTKLEDSAMYFCASNRRRGGNEKLFFGSGTQLSVL.

This clonotype qualifies as medium-sized. The chain couples TRBV9 to TRBJ2-2; 10 positions agree with TRBD2. With V trimmed by 2 bases and J by 7 bases, 5 bases remained unmatched. Germline V gene data show CDR1 as SGDLS and CDR2 as YYNGEE. The length of the CDR3 is 15 residues. Written as DNA, the CDR3 is TGTGCCAGCAGCGTGGGAGCGGGGGGGCACGGGGAGCTGTTTTTT. It encodes CASSVGAGGHGELFF.

The chain employs TRBV4-3 and TRBJ2-5, with 8 positions matching TRBD2. The CDR3 runs 16 residues. V was clipped by 0 bases and J by 5 bases; unmatched bases: 8. Germline V CDR1 and CDR2: LGHNA, YSLEER. The CDR3 region has the DNA TGCGCCAGCAGCCAAGATCTTCAGCGGGGGTTGGAGACCCAGTACTTC. Translated: CASSQDLQRGLETQYF.

This clonotype is labeled medium-sized (0.01 to 0.1%). CDR3 coding DNA: TGTGCCAGCAGGGGACCCAGGGCCCGCACAGATACGCAGTATTTT. Protein product: CASRGPRARTDTQYF. This chain links TRBV27 with TRBJ2-3; the D call may be TRBD1 or TRBD2 (5 bases each). This CDR3 is built from 15 residues. V was pared by 6 bases and J by 1 base, with 14 bases between. The germline V gene encodes CDR1 MNHEY and CDR2 SMNVEV (reference sequence).

In its sample, this clonotype ranks as medium-sized. The chain joins TRBV7-2 to TRBJ2-3; 8 bases are a match to TRBD2. J lost 6 bases, V lost 1 base, and 6 bases had no gene match. The CDR3 has 15 amino acids. The germline V gene encodes CDR1 SGHTA and CDR2 FQGNSA. CDR3 DNA sequence: TGTGCCAGCAGCTTAGGCGCGGGGGGTTGGGATACGCAGTATTTT. Translated, it gives CASSLGAGGWDTQYF. Supplemented by reference TRBV7-2 and TRBJ2-3, the full variable domain reads GAGVSQSPSNKVTEKGKDVELRCDPISGHTALYWYRQSLGQGLEFLIYFQGNSAPDKSGLPSDRFSAERTGGSVSTLTIQRTQQEDSAVYLCASSLGAGGWDTQYFGPGTRLTVL.

This clonotype was observed a handful of times. The conserved phenylalanine or tryptophan is not found at the CDR3 terminus, so this likely reflects a read error. This chain links TRBV12-5 with TRBJ2-5, with D uncertain. In germline, CDR1 is LGHNT, CDR2 FRNRAP. V lost 6 bases to trimming and J lost 3 bases, with 8 bases between them. This CDR3 is 12 amino acids long. CDR3 nucleotides: TGTGCTAGTGGCCAGACTGAAGAGACCCAGTACCTC. This translates into CASGQTEETQYL.

This clonotype ranks as medium-sized (0.01 to 0.1%). The chain uses TRBV12-3 or TRBV12-4 and TRBJ1-3; D is uncertain. The CDR3 consists of 15 residues. V lost 3 bases to trimming and J lost 4 bases, with 13 bases between them. Here the CDR3 reads CASSFYRAGGNTIYF. The CDR3 DNA sequence: TGTGCCAGCAGTTTCTATCGTGCCGGAGGAAACACCATATATTTT.

This clonotype is classed as medium-sized (0.01 to 0.1%). The chain couples TRBV24-1 to TRBJ2-7; TRBD1 or TRBD2 may be the D gene (5 bases each). There are 20 residues in the CDR3. V was clipped by 3 bases and J by 2 bases, with 28 bases between them. The germline V gene encodes CDR1 KGHDR and CDR2 SFDVKD. In nucleotides, the CDR3 is TGTGCCACCAGTGATCCTCTCCCAAATGACTCCGGGACGGAAGCCTACGAGCAGTACTTC. It specifies CATSDPLPNDSGTEAYEQYF.

This clonotype is deemed medium-sized. The J gene is TRBJ1-2, the V gene TRBV25-1, with unresolved D. The CDR3 has 15 residues. The V gene lost 3 bases and the J gene lost 0 bases, with 11 bases spanning the gap. Germline-derived CDR1 and CDR2 are MGHDK and SYGVNS. CDR3 bases: TGTGCCAGCAGTGAGCCGGCGGAAGCTAACTATGGCTACACCTTC. Its protein is CASSEPAEANYGYTF.

This clonotype turned up a few times. V gene TRBV19 combines with J gene TRBJ2-1; D gene unclear. There are 12 residues in the CDR3. CDR1 and CDR2 from the germline V gene are LNHDA and SQIVND (reference sequence). V was cut by 1 base and J by 7 bases, with 5 bases left in between. The CDR3 DNA reads as TGTGCCAGTAGTATAGCGAGAAATGAGCAGTTCTTC. Its translation is CASSIARNEQFF. Complete variable domain (other parts from reference TRBV19 and TRBJ2-1): DGGITQSPKYLFRKEGQNVTLSCEQNLNHDAMYWYRQDPGQGLRLIYYSQIVNDFQKGDIAEGYSVSREKKESFPLTVTSAQKNPTAFYLCASSIARNEQFFGPGTRLTVL.

Note on this clonotype: A read error may produce the germline difference seen at one junction end. The chain joins TRBV19 to TRBJ1-1; D is possibly TRBD1 (5 bases). From germline, CDR1 is LNHDA and CDR2 SQIVND (reference sequence). CDR3 size: 13 residues. CDR3 loop: CASSISGGTEVFF. In DNA form, the CDR3 reads TGTGCCAGTAGTATCTCTGGCGGGACTGAAGTTTTCTTT.

Judged by abundance, this clonotype is medium-sized. V usage is TRBV7-2 and J usage is TRBJ1-2; 7 nucleotides match TRBD1. Germline values: CDR1 SGHTA, CDR2 FQGNSA. J was trimmed by 8 bases and V by 1 base; bases with no gene match: 10. CDR3 length equals 15 residues. DNA of the CDR3: TGTGCCAGCAGCTTAGGACAGGGCGTTACCTACGGCTACACCTTC. It specifies CASSLGQGVTYGYTF.

A note on this clonotype: The junction and the germline gene differ at one end; a read error may be behind it. The chain carries TRBV2 and TRBJ2-7; no definite D call. The germline CDR1 and CDR2 sequences are SNHLY and FYNNEI. There are 16 residues in the CDR3. CDR3 DNA: TGTGCCAGCAGCGGCACCTTGGAACAGAAGTCCTGCGAGCAGTACTTC. It is translated as CASSGTLEQKSCEQYF.

By sample share, this clonotype is medium-sized. The genes are TRBV10-3 and TRBJ1-2; 8 nucleotides agree with TRBD1. The CDR3 runs 21 residues. Germline lookup yields CDR1 ENHRY and CDR2 SYGVKD. The V gene end was trimmed by 0 bases and the J gene end by 1 base; junction bases not matched to a gene: 19. The CDR3 spells CAISESFQGASSERLNYGYTF. CDR3 bases: TGTGCCATCAGTGAGTCTTTCCAGGGGGCGTCTTCCGAACGCCTTAACTATGGCTACACCTTC.

In its sample, this clonotype is medium-sized. V is TRBV2 and J is TRBJ2-1; D is ambiguous. V lost 1 base and J lost 5, with 12 bases in between. The CDR3 length is 15 residues. Germline V gene data show CDR1 as SNHLY and CDR2 as FYNNEI. Here the CDR3 reads CASSEVVLQHNEQFF. In nucleotides, the CDR3 is TGTGCCAGCAGTGAAGTTGTCCTTCAGCACAATGAGCAGTTCTTC.

By its share, this clonotype is medium-sized. The CDR3 loop is CASSIWLGQLAREQFF. Written as DNA, the CDR3 is TGTGCCAGTAGTATTTGGTTAGGGCAGTTAGCGCGTGAGCAGTTCTTC. The chain employs TRBV19 and TRBJ2-1, with a possible D match to TRBD2 (5 bases). Germline V gene sequence: CDR1 LNHDA, CDR2 SQIVND (reference sequence). V was cut by 3 bases and J by 9 bases, with 21 bases left in between. This CDR3 contains 16 residues.

By frequency in the sample, this clonotype is medium-sized. The junction departs from the called germline gene at one end, perhaps through a read error. The V and J genes are TRBV7-2 and TRBJ2-1; 7 nucleotides match TRBD1. Germline lookup yields CDR1 SGHTA and CDR2 FQGNSA. This CDR3 is built from 15 residues. The CDR3 reads CASSVARLGGWEQFF. The CDR3 nucleotides are TGTGCCAGCAGCGTAGCTAGGTTAGGGGGCTGGGAGCAGTTCTTC.

By sample fraction, this clonotype is large (0.1 to 1%). The rearrangement links TRBV27 to TRBJ2-3; TRBD2 matches at 10 bases. V lost 0 bases and J lost 6; bases outside the gene matches: 9. The CDR3 extends over 17 amino acids. Per the germline V gene, CDR1 is MNHEY and CDR2 is SMNVEV (reference sequence). CDR3 coding DNA: TGTGCCAGCAGTTTATCGTCCCTAGCGGGGGTTGAGGATACGCAGTATTTT. Residues: CASSLSSLAGVEDTQYF.

This clonotype has more than one count but fewer than ten. The rearrangement links TRBV4-3 to TRBJ2-3; a possible D gene is TRBD2 (6 bases). The CDR3 runs to 17 residues. Trimming pared 0 bases from V and 0 bases from J, leaving 13 bases between. Germline loops: CDR1 LGHNA, CDR2 YSLEER. The CDR3 DNA is TGCGCCAGCAGCCAAGATCTTCTGGACTACAGCACAGATACGCAGTATTTT. As protein: CASSQDLLDYSTDTQYF.

This clonotype is medium-sized within its sample. The V and J genes are TRBV6-6 and TRBJ2-7; weak D call: TRBD2 (6 bases). Per the germline V gene, CDR1 is MNHNY and CDR2 is SVGAGI (reference sequence). This CDR3 is built from 12 residues. Trimming removed 7 bases at V and 3 bases at J, with 10 bases between. CDR3 DNA: TGTGCCAGCACTGGAGGGTTCTACGAGCAGTACTTC. This sequence encodes CASTGGFYEQYF.